This T cell receptor beta chain comes out of a study of regulatory T cells in long-lasting Graves disease. In its sample, this clonotype was seen many times. Its antigen is as yet unknown. The time point: persistent/refractory GD, antithyroid drugs over 5 years with positive TRAb. TCR sequences were obtained from RNA taken from PBMCs. Study-wide points: Among samples with persistent disease, TRBV28, TRBJ1-2 and TRBJ2-5 were favored. In persistent patients, shared public clonotypes (more than 2,500) outnumbered those in new patients (about 1,000).

Building the TCR beta libraries relied on iRepertoire HTBI primers, and CDR3 regions underwent Arm-PCR. One entry per CDR3 protein results from TCRdb running MiXCR on the multiplex PCR reads. The table lists roughly 300,000 distinct CDR3 sequences, under 25% of them singletons. Germline CDR1 MDHEN, CDR2 SYDVKM. The V end lost 7 bases, the J end lost 1 base, and 10 bases lay between the germline ends. The CDR3 runs to 13 residues. Here the sequenced sample was peripheral blood mononuclear cells (PBMCs), taken when the disease was refractory, from a patient treated with antithyroid drugs. The chain combines TRBV28 with TRBJ2-5, with D possibly being TRBD2 (5 bases). This TCR was recovered from a female donor with Graves disease. CDR3 coding DNA: TGTGCCAGCATGACCCGGGGCCAAGAGACCCAGTACTTC. Protein: CASMTRGQETQYF.